This TCR beta chain was sequenced during a study of cytomegalovirus exposure and HLA in healthy donors. Study outcomes and limitations: Being productive about 90% or about 30% of the time was typical of most TCR beta V segments in an earlier analysis. Reportedly, diagnosis of cytomegalovirus status by the classifier showed high specificity and sensitivity. A later analysis reported that several of the most significant clusters appeared to be linked to common viral pathogens, among them Epstein-Barr virus.

Samples came from healthy bone marrow donors. To note about this clone: Its antigen is unidentified.

V dropped 0 bases and J dropped 0 bases, with 10 bases sitting between them. Germline assignment: CDR1 SGDLS and CDR2 YYNGEE. The CDR3 loop spans 15 amino acids. The primer mix had 60 Vbeta and 13 Jbeta primers. Clones were read by immunoSEQ multiplex PCR, and TCRdb kept only the in-frame ones, dropping some. There are more than 130,000 clones in the sample; roughly 80% occur only once, and 4% to 5% lies in the top ten. Sequenced input: PBMCs. This receptor was identified in a man in his forties in good health and CMV-seropositive. The chain uses TRBV9 and TRBJ2-7; no firm D call. CDR3 nucleotide sequence: TGTGCCAGCAGCGTAGATCTAGACCCCTCCTACGAGCAGTACTTC. Protein sequence: CASSVDLDPSYEQYF.